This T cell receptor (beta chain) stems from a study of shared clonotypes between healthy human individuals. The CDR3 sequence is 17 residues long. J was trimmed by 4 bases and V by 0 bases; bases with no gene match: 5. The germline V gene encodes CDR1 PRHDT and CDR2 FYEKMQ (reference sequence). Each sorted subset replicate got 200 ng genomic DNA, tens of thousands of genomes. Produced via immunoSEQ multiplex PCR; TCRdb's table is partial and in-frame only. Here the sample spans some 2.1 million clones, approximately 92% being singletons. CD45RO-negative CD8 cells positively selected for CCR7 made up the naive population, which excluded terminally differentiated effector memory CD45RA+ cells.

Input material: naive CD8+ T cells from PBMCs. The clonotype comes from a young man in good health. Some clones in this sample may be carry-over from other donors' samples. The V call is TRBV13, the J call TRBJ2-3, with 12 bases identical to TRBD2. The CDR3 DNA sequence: TGTGCCAGCAGCTTAGGAGGACTAGCGGGATGGGCAGATACGCAGTATTTT. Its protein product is CASSLGGLAGWADTQYF.